The 25 T cell receptor beta chains reported below all come from one sample, sequenced in a study of radiation and T cells in renal cell carcinoma. Repertoires were generated with immunoSEQ multiplex PCR, while TCRdb's copy carries only in-frame clones and drops some. The sample has just over 15,000 clones, roughly 64% seen once. As to treatment: 15 Gy SBRT to primary tumor, nephrectomy 4 weeks later. The sample consisted of tumor tissue, taken from a patient whose treatment included radiotherapy and nephrectomy. These receptor sequences come from a woman between 65 and 79 years old with renal cell carcinoma.

The chain links TRBV7-2 to TRBJ1-2, with TRBD1 as a possible D gene (5 bases). Trimming cost V 5 bases and J 3 bases, with 16 bases left between them. Per the germline V gene, CDR1 is SGHTA and CDR2 is FQGNSA. This CDR3 is 15 amino acids long. The CDR3 bases are TGTGCCAGCAGCCCGGGAGGGGCTACGGACTATGGCTACACCTTC. Translating gives CASSPGGATDYGYTF.

The chain is built from TRBV19 and TRBJ2-7; the D gene is possibly TRBD2 (6 bases). Germline V gene lookup returns CDR1 LNHDA and CDR2 SQIVND (reference sequence). The V end lost 4 bases, the J end lost 4 bases, and 14 bases lay between the germline ends. This CDR3 comprises 14 residues. The DNA of the CDR3 is TGTGCCAGTAGTACTCCGGGAGATGGGTACGAGCAGTACTTC. Translating gives CASSTPGDGYEQYF.

Only a few counts were recorded for this clone. This chain uses TRBV19 with TRBJ1-3, with 8 bases matching TRBD1. Germline-derived CDR1 and CDR2 are LNHDA and SQIVND (reference sequence). The CDR3 runs to 16 residues. V dropped 8 bases and J dropped 3; count of bases not matched to a gene: 12. The DNA for the CDR3 is TGTGCCAGTCGTTCCCTCGGACAGGGCGGTGGAAACACCATATATTTT. Its protein product is CASRSLGQGGGNTIYF.

This chain joins TRBV4-1 and TRBJ2-3; 12 bases map to TRBD2. This CDR3 is 16 amino acids long. Unmatched junction bases numbered 7, after V lost 3 bases and J lost 6 bases. Germline CDR1 and CDR2: MGHRA and YSYEKL. The DNA for the CDR3 is TGCGCCAGCAGCCAGGGGACTAGCGGGTCACGGGATACGCAGTATTTT. As protein: CASSQGTSGSRDTQYF.

This clone was seen more than once but under ten times. CDR3 region: CASSRVVYEQYF. Written as DNA, the CDR3 is TGTGCCAGCAGCCGGGTCGTCTACGAGCAGTACTTC. The chain has TRBV7-9 and TRBJ2-7; D gene unclear. Trimming removed 5 bases from V and 3 bases from J, with 8 bases in between. This CDR3 spans 12 amino acids. Germline V CDR1 and CDR2: SEHNR, FQNEAQ (reference sequence).

This sequence joins TRBV5-6 and TRBJ2-3; D uncertain. The CDR3 has 14 amino acids. Germline V gives CDR1 SGHDT, CDR2 YYEEEE. The V gene lost 0 bases and the J gene lost 7 bases, with 12 bases spanning the gap. DNA for the CDR3: TGTGCCAGCAGCTTGGTGACCCGCCGGTATACGCAGTATTTT. Amino acid sequence: CASSLVTRRYTQYF. Based on the CDR3 plus reference TRBV5-6 and TRBJ2-3, the full variable domain is DAGVTQSPTHLIKTRGQQVTLRCSPKSGHDTVSWYQQALGQGPQFIFQYYEEEERQRGNFPDRFSGHQFPNYSSELNVNALLLGDSALYLCASSLVTRRYTQYFGPGTRLTVL.

The V call is TRBV10-3, the J call TRBJ2-7; perhaps TRBD2 as D (6 bases). Germline V gene data show CDR1 as ENHRY and CDR2 as SYGVKD. The CDR3 runs 11 residues. Trimming stripped 11 bases from V and 3 bases from J, with 11 bases between. The CDR3 loop reads CASRTNYEQYF. CDR3 bases: TGTGCCTCCCGGACTAACTACGAGCAGTACTTC.

The V and J genes are TRBV7-2 and TRBJ2-3; no clear D. From germline, CDR1 is SGHTA and CDR2 FQGNSA. There are 11 residues in the CDR3. V lost 5 bases and J lost 2, with 2 bases in between. CDR3 nucleotides: TGTGCCAGCAGCGCCACAGATACGCAGTATTTT. It is translated as CASSATDTQYF.

The V gene is TRBV11-2, the J gene TRBJ2-5, with 7 nucleotides matching TRBD1. V shed 4 bases and J 0 bases; nucleotides not matched to a gene: 2. The CDR3 length is 14 residues. Germline V lookup: CDR1 SGHAT, CDR2 FQNNGV. The CDR3 loop reads CASSSDRNQETQYF. The DNA of the CDR3 is TGTGCCAGCAGCTCGGACAGGAACCAAGAGACCCAGTACTTC.

This clone occurred once. This chain links TRBV19 with TRBJ1-2, with D perhaps TRBD1 (6 bases). CDR1 is LNHDA and CDR2 is SQIVND in the germline V gene (reference sequence). Trimming took off 3 bases at V and 7 bases at J, with 15 bases between the two ends. The CDR3 runs 14 residues. The CDR3 is CASSIPRGVAGYTF. The CDR3 nucleotides read TGTGCCAGTAGTATTCCCAGGGGTGTAGCTGGCTACACCTTC.

This clone has a handful of counts. The V and J genes are TRBV29-1 and TRBJ1-1, with unresolved D. The V end lost 6 bases, the J end lost 7 bases, and 9 bases lay between the germline ends. This CDR3 contains 10 residues. Looked up from germline, CDR1 is SQVTM and CDR2 is ANQGSEA. CDR3 sequence: CSVRTFEAFF. The CDR3 DNA reads TGCAGCGTGAGGACCTTTGAAGCTTTCTTT.

J is TRBJ2-7 and V is TRBV5-1, with TRBD1 matching over 7 bases. J was trimmed by 2 bases and V by 6 bases; bases with no gene match: 8. Germline V CDR1 and CDR2: SGHRS, YFSETQ. The CDR3 consists of 14 residues. CDR3 nucleotides: TGCGCCAGCACCTTCGGGCAGGGGGCCTACGAGCAGTACTTC. It is translated as CASTFGQGAYEQYF.

The V gene is TRBV7-2, the J gene TRBJ1-5; D remains unclear. The CDR3 runs to 12 residues. CDR1 is SGHTA and CDR2 is FQGNSA in the germline V gene. V lost 1 base and J lost 6, with 4 bases in between. In DNA, the CDR3 is TGTGCCAGCAGCTTAGACAGTCAGCCCCAGCATTTT. Its protein is CASSLDSQPQHF.

The rearrangement joins TRBV6-5 to TRBJ2-1; D remains ambiguous. In germline, CDR1 is MNHEY, CDR2 SVGAGI. Trimming pared 8 bases from V and 2 bases from J, leaving 16 bases between. This CDR3 comprises 15 residues. CDR3 sequence: CASGLGTRPYNEQFF. CDR3 coding DNA: TGTGCCAGCGGTCTGGGCACCCGTCCCTACAATGAGCAGTTCTTC.

The chain couples TRBV7-2 to TRBJ2-7; tentatively, D is TRBD1 (5 bases). The CDR3 extends over 14 amino acids. In germline, CDR1 is SGHTA, CDR2 FQGNSA. Trimming removed 6 bases from V and 2 bases from J, with 14 bases in between. The CDR3 here is CASSQGPRPYEQYF. The DNA for the CDR3 is TGTGCCAGCAGTCAGGGCCCAAGGCCCTACGAGCAGTACTTC.

The V call is TRBV30, the J call TRBJ1-1; D possibly corresponds to TRBD1 (5 bases). The CDR3 consists of 13 residues. Per the germline V gene, CDR1 is GTSNPN and CDR2 is SVGIG (reference sequence). V lost 2 bases to trimming and J lost 7 bases, with 14 bases between them. The CDR3 DNA reads TGTGCCTGGAGTCTGGGGGGACGGGGTGAAGCTTTCTTT. It is translated as CAWSLGGRGEAFF. Full variable domain (rest looked up from reference TRBV30 and TRBJ1-1): SQTIHQWPATLVQPVGSPLSLECTVEGTSNPNLYWYRQAAGRGLQLLFYSVGIGQISSEVPQNLSASRPQDRQFILSSKKLLLSDSGFYLCAWSLGGRGEAFFGQGTRLTVV.

The chain has TRBV9 and TRBJ2-7; 7 positions agree with TRBD2. J gave up 0 bases and V 3 bases, and 3 bases lay outside the gene matches. The length of the CDR3 is 14 residues. Germline V gives CDR1 SGDLS, CDR2 YYNGEE. CDR3 residues: CASSGGSSSYEQYF. DNA for the CDR3: TGTGCCAGCAGCGGCGGGAGCAGCTCCTACGAGCAGTACTTC. Complete variable domain (other parts from reference TRBV9 and TRBJ2-7): DSGVTQTPKHLITATGQRVTLRCSPRSGDLSVYWYQQSLDQGLQFLIQYYNGEERAKGNILERFSAQQFPDLHSELNLSSLELGDSALYFCASSGGSSSYEQYFGPGTRLTVT.

The CDR3 bases are TGTGCCAGCAGTGAAGCAGGACTAGCGGCGGATACGCAGTATTTT. It yields the protein CASSEAGLAADTQYF. The chain links TRBV2 to TRBJ2-3, with 10 positions matching TRBD2. The CDR3 spans 15 residues. Germline values: CDR1 SNHLY, CDR2 FYNNEI. Unmatched junction bases numbered 3, after V lost 0 bases and J lost 6 bases.

This clone was observed a handful of times. The chain uses TRBV27 and TRBJ2-7, with D perhaps TRBD1 (6 bases). CDR3 length: 15 amino acids. Trimming left V 3 bases short and J 2 bases short, with 14 bases between. Per the germline V gene, CDR1 is MNHEY and CDR2 is SMNVEV (reference sequence). The CDR3 loop reads CASSFATGETYEQYF. DNA for the CDR3: TGTGCCAGCAGTTTTGCGACAGGAGAAACCTACGAGCAGTACTTC.

As to this clone: The junction departs from the called germline gene at one end, perhaps through a read error. V usage is TRBV19 and J usage is TRBJ1-1; D gene uncertain. The length of the CDR3 is 14 residues. Germline values: CDR1 LNHDA, CDR2 SQIVND (reference sequence). CDR3 nucleotides: TGTGCCAGTAGTATAGGGAGAGGGAACGCTGAAGCTTTCTTT. It translates to CASSIGRGNAEAFF.

This clone showed up many times. The V call is TRBV6-1, the J call TRBJ1-2; TRBD1 matches 8 bases. Germline trimming cut 0 bases from V and 2 bases from J; bases unmatched to any gene: 5. This CDR3 spans 16 amino acids. Germline V CDR1 and CDR2: MNHNS, SASEGT. The CDR3 DNA is TGTGCCAGCAGTGAAGCGCTTTGGACAGGGAACTATGGCTACACCTTC. This sequence encodes CASSEALWTGNYGYTF.

The rearrangement uses TRBV10-3 and TRBJ2-5, with TRBD2 matching over 9 bases. Per the germline V gene, CDR1 is ENHRY and CDR2 is SYGVKD. V lost 2 bases, J lost 5 bases, and 9 bases stayed unmatched. CDR3 length: 16 amino acids. CDR3 DNA sequence: TGTGCCATCAGTGAGAGGGCTAGCGGGATTAGGGAGACCCAGTACTTC. Protein: CAISERASGIRETQYF.

J is TRBJ1-5 and V is TRBV18; 12 positions agree with TRBD1. This CDR3 comprises 16 residues. In germline, CDR1 is KGHSH, CDR2 LQKENI. After removal of 3 bases from V and 6 bases from J, the junction contained 6 bases not matched to a gene. The CDR3 reads CASSPKGTGGTQPQHF. Here the CDR3 DNA reads TGTGCCAGCTCACCTAAAGGGACAGGGGGCACTCAGCCCCAGCATTTT.

This chain joins TRBV5-5 and TRBJ2-7; 7 positions agree with TRBD1. This CDR3 is 13 amino acids long. CDR1 is SGHKS, CDR2 YYEKEE, per germline (reference sequence). V lost 6 bases and J lost 0; bases outside the gene matches: 3. CDR3 sequence (DNA): TGTGCCAGCATGGGGACAGACTCCTACGAGCAGTACTTC. Translation: CASMGTDSYEQYF.

J is TRBJ1-4 and V is TRBV19; D is ambiguous. The CDR3 extends over 15 amino acids. V lost 4 bases and J lost 7, with 16 bases in between. CDR1 and CDR2 (germline): LNHDA, SQIVND (reference sequence). CDR3 region: CASSNRPGSGEKLFF. CDR3 DNA: TGTGCCAGTAGTAATCGTCCGGGTTCTGGTGAAAAACTGTTTTTT.